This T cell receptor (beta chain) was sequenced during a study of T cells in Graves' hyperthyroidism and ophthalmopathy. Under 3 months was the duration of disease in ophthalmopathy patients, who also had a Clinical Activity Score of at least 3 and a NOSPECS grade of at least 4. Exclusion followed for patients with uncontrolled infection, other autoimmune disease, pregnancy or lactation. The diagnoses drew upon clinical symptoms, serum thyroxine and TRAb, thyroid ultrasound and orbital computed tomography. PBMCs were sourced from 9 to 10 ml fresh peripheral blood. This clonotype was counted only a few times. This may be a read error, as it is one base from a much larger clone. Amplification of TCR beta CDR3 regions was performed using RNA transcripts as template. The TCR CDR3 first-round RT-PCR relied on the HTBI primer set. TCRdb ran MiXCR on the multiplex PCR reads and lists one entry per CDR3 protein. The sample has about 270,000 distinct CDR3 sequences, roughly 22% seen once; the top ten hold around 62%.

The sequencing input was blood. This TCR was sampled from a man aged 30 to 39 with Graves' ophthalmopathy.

This CDR3 reads CASSNRVETQYF. CDR3 DNA sequence: TGTGCCAGCAGCAACAGGGTAGAGACCCAGTACTTC. The chain combines TRBV11-2 with TRBJ2-5, with TRBD1 as a possible D gene (6 bases). This CDR3 region has 12 residues. The germline gives CDR1 SGHAT, CDR2 FQNNGV. Trimming cost V 5 bases and J 4 bases, with 8 bases left between them.